This note documents a single T cell receptor (beta chain) sequence. Its antigen is not identified. With constant-segment primers, 5'RACE yielded cDNA libraries of TCR alpha and TCR beta that carried sample barcodes and UMIs. MiXCR, run by TCRdb on the 5' RACE reads, gives a single entry per CDR3 protein. Of about 470,000 distinct CDR3 sequences listed, 20% to 30% are singletons. The data were obtained in a study of T-cell memory formation after mild COVID-19. Study observations and caveats: The appearance of some responding clones in pre-infection memory suggested that cross-reactive memory joined. The CD4+ clones that contracted clustered mainly within CM and EM, and the CD8+ clones concentrated in EMRA.

The sequenced sample consisted of PBMCs or a T cell subset sorted from them (not recorded which). This sequence was found in an adult woman who had mild COVID-19 (a few samples of this study predate the infection). Cell type and time point are not known.

The CDR3 DNA is TGTGCCAGCAGCCCAGGGACAGTAGCCCGTTACACCTTC. It specifies CASSPGTVARYTF. The rearrangement joins TRBV12-3 or TRBV12-4 to TRBJ1-2; 7 bases match TRBD1. With 6 bases clipped from V and 11 bases from J, the junction kept 12 bases outside the gene matches. The CDR3 totals 13 residues.